This paragraph covers one T cell receptor beta chain sequence. Donors gave roughly 9.1 milliliters of peripheral blood apiece. The study isolated at least 6.5 million PBMCs from each sample. In germline, CDR1 is SGDLS, CDR2 YYNGEE. The CDR3 covers 15 residues. The second PCR ran about 6 to 12 cycles with a sample-barcoded 5' primer and J-beta primers. No fewer than 2.5 million CDR3-containing paired-end reads came from each sample. TCRdb reanalysed the 5' RACE reads using MiXCR and keeps one entry per CDR3 protein. The repertoire includes over 600,000 distinct CDR3 sequences, about 47% of them detected once, and 15% to 20% sits in the top ten. This entry comes from a study of blood T cells in healthy people across ages.

The material sequenced was blood. This chain uses TRBV9 with TRBJ2-1, with D perhaps being TRBD1 or TRBD2 (5 bases each). The better agreement between TRBJ2-7 and the DNA end casts doubt on the J call. This TCR was sampled from a man older than 75 in good health. The CDR3 is CASSVDGTSYNEQYF. In DNA form, the CDR3 reads TGTGCCAGCAGCGTAGACGGGACCTCCTACAATGAGCAGTACTTC.